The 3 T cell receptor beta chains below all came from one sample that was sequenced in a study of blood T cell repertoires in COVID-19. Libraries were prepared by immunoSEQ multiplex PCR; TCRdb keeps only in-frame clonotypes and omits some of them. The sample includes 200,000 to 250,000 clones, 85% to 90% of them seen just once. Material: PBMCs or T cells enriched from blood (not recorded which). Receptors originate from a woman between 25 and 40 years old who had recovered from COVID-19.

This clone appeared a single time. The gene calls are TRBV7-8 and TRBJ1-2, with 7 nucleotides matching TRBD1. CDR3 size: 15 residues. Germline-derived CDR1 and CDR2 are SGHVS and FQNEAQ. The J segment lost 5 bases and the V segment lost 1 base, leaving 7 bases of the junction unmatched. CDR3 nucleotide sequence: TGTGCCAGCAGCTTAGGTCACAGGGGAGATTATGGCTACACCTTC. This sequence encodes CASSLGHRGDYGYTF.

The chain is built from TRBV6-1 and TRBJ1-4; unclear D gene. V was cut by 3 bases and J by 0 bases, with 11 bases left in between. The CDR3 is 16 residues long. Germline loops: CDR1 MNHNS, CDR2 SASEGT. CDR3 nucleotides: TGTGCCAGCAGTGATCCCGGACTTCCAACTAATGAAAAACTGTTTTTT. As protein: CASSDPGLPTNEKLFF.

The chain has TRBV9 and TRBJ2-1; no definite D call. The V and J ends lost 7 bases and 4 bases respectively, with 12 bases between them. The CDR3 sequence is 13 residues long. Germline V gene lookup returns CDR1 SGDLS and CDR2 YYNGEE. For the CDR3, the DNA is TGTGCCAGCTCATTTGGGCGATACAATGAGCAGTTCTTC. This encodes CASSFGRYNEQFF.